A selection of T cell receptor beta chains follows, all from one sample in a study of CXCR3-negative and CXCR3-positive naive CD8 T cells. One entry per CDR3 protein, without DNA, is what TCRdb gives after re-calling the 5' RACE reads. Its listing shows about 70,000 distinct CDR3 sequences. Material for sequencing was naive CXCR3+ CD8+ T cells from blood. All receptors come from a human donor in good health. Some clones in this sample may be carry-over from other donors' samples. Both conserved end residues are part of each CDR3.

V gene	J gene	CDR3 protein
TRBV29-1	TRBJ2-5	CSVEGQTYQETQYF
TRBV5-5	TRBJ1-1	CASSPGRVEGPMNTEAFF
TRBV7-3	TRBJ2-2	CASSLSGGEATGELFF
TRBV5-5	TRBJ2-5	CASSSRLARQETQYF
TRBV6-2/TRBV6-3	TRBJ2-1	CASSYSTPWSPSYNEQFF
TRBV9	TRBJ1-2	CASSATYGYTF
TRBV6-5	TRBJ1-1	CASSYGVMGTEAFF
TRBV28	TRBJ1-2	CASSPGTGDTF
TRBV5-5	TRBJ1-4	CASSLFGSGTEKLFF
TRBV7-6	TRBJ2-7	CASSPRTVDEQYF
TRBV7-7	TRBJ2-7	CASSSGQGGSYEQYF
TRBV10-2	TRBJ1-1	CASGRLMNTEAFF
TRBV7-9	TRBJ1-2	CASSPTGGDGYTF
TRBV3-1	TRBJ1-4	CASSQVNRAVLFF
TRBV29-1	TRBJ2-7	CSPRDRSYEQYF
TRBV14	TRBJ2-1	CASSRRLAGIEQFF
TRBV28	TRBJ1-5	CASSPQGGSLAQHF
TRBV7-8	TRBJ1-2	CASSLGGSNYGYTF
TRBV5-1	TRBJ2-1	CASSLWDPRGEQFF
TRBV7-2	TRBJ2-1	CASSFFRGVNNEQFF
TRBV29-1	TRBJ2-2	CSVVLYSGELFF
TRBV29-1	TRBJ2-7	CSVESWAREGPEQYF
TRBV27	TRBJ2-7	CASSPMEDLLGEQYF
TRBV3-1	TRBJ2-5	CASSQVTSGDERETQYF
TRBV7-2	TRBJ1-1	CASSPAVVGTNTEAFF
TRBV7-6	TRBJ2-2	CASSQPWTGDNTGELFF
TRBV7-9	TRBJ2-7	CASVGSGGAYEQYF
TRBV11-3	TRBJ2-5	CASSLVIGQAGTQYF
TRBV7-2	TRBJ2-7	CASSLSLAGIYEQYF
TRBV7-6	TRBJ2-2	CASKRGANTGELFF
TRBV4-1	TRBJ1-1	CASSYGMGNTEAFF
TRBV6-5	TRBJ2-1	CASSYDIVSGGTNNEQFF
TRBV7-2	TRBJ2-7	CASSLAFAGGREQYF
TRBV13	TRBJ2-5	CASSRDNQETQYF
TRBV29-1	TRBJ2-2	CSHTGENTGELFF
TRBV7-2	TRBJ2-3	CASSAFWGAADTQYF
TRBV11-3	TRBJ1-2	CASSFLRDSSNYGYTF
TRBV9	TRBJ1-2	CASSVATGAGGAYGYTF
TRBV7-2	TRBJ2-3	CASSLVSGSQDTQYF
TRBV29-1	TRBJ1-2	CSVEDSTGFYGYTF